This T cell receptor (beta chain) comes out of a study of shared clonotypes between healthy human individuals. Using immunoSEQ multiplex PCR, the repertoire was profiled, and TCRdb retains in-frame clones only, with some absent. The sample includes over 2 million clones, 80% to 95% of them seen just once. Points from the study as a whole: Sampling was confined to blood; repertoires within tissues likely differ. Naive subsets tended to show greater estimated richness than memory subsets.

All the donors were Caucasian adults who lived in Nashville, Tennessee. A remark on this clone: Its antigen is unidentified.

V lost 4 bases and J 0 bases, leaving 19 bases between the germline ends. Germline V CDR1 and CDR2: SEHNR, FQNEAQ (reference sequence). The CDR3 totals 17 residues. This sequence was found in a man younger than 30 in good health. Some clones in this sample may be carry-over from other donors' samples. The specimen was naive CD4+ T cells from PBMCs. The sample's subset: CD45RA+ positively selected. The genes are TRBV7-9 and TRBJ2-7; D tentatively reads TRBD1 or TRBD2 (6 bases each). CDR3 amino acids: CASSSLVRGDLSYEQYF. Here the CDR3 DNA reads TGTGCCAGCAGCTCCCTGGTTAGGGGGGACCTCTCCTACGAGCAGTACTTC. Looking up the rest from reference TRBV7-9 and TRBJ2-7 gives the full variable domain: DTGVSQNPRHKITKRGQNVTFRCDPISEHNRLYWYRQTLGQGPEFLTYFQNEAQLEKSRLLSDRFSAERPKGSFSTLEIQRTEQGDSAMYLCASSSLVRGDLSYEQYFGPGTRLTVT.